This entry describes one TCR beta chain. Germline V gives CDR1 SGHVS, CDR2 FQNEAQ. V was cut by 1 base and J by 6 bases, with 18 bases left in between. The CDR3 contains 16 residues. The source of the sample is a study of metastatic and nonmetastatic thyroid tumors. All patients reached thyroid surgery having received no treatment beforehand. MiXCR was used by TCRdb to re-call the PCR reads. Here the sample spans under 20,000 clones, approximately 22% being singletons. This TCR was recovered from a female donor with papillary thyroid cancer or a benign thyroid nodule (not recorded which). Some clones in this sample may be carry-over from other donors' samples. The specimen was adjacent normal tissue. J is TRBJ1-1 and V is TRBV7-8; D is unclear. This CDR3 reads CASSLVGSWGTAEAFF. The DNA for the CDR3 is TGTGCCAGCAGCTTAGTAGGTTCTTGGGGAACCGCTGAAGCTTTCTTT.